This T cell receptor (beta chain) was sequenced for a study of cytomegalovirus exposure and HLA in healthy donors. Sequencing used immunoSEQ multiplex PCR; TCRdb keeps in-frame clones, though not all of them. The sample lists 200,000 to 250,000 clones, approximately 84% occurring once. This clone occurred a few times. Antigen: not known. Broader study findings: The classifier reportedly diagnosed cytomegalovirus status with high sensitivity and specificity.

Trimming pared 1 base from V and 5 bases from J, leaving 6 bases between. Looked up from germline, CDR1 is SEHNR and CDR2 is FQNEAQ (reference sequence). The CDR3 is 13 amino acids. Sample: PBMCs. The chain recombines TRBV7-9 with TRBJ1-5; D gene ambiguous. This receptor was obtained from a man aged 18 to 30 in good health and CMV-seropositive. In nucleotides, the CDR3 is TGTGCCAGCAGCTTAGATTCACATCAGCCCCAGCATTTT. Encoded protein: CASSLDSHQPQHF.